The rows below give T cell receptor beta chains drawn from one sample of a study of T cell repertoires and HLA-DP antigens. Antigens for these TCRs are unknown. Clones were read by immunoSEQ multiplex PCR, and TCRdb kept only the in-frame ones, dropping some. The data contain 90,000 to 130,000 clones, around 93% of them singletons. Sequencing was carried out using CD4+ T cells from PBMCs. Receptors were obtained from a woman aged 18-29 years in good health and CMV-seronegative. CDR3s include the opening cysteine and the closing phenylalanine or tryptophan. The order of the fields is CDR3 DNA, CDR3 protein, J gene, V gene, D gene, clone size. A D gene is named only where the DNA matches it firmly. Only some rows state a clone size, as once, few, many or a class for expanded clones.

CDR3nt: TGCGCCAGCAGCTTGACGGGCCAAGGGCGCGACGAGCAGTACTTC
CDR3aa: CASSLTGQGRDEQYF
j_gene: TRBJ2-7
v_gene: TRBV5-1
d_gene: -
abundance: once

CDR3nt: TGTGCCAGCAGCTTACCCCGAACGACAGGGAACTATGGCTACACCTTC
CDR3aa: CASSLPRTTGNYGYTF
j_gene: TRBJ1-2
v_gene: TRBV7-2
d_gene: TRBD1
abundance: few

CDR3nt: TGCGCCAGCATCCCGCTAGCGGGAGGCACAGATACGCAGTATTTT
CDR3aa: CASIPLAGGTDTQYF
j_gene: TRBJ2-3
v_gene: TRBV5-1
d_gene: TRBD2
abundance: -

CDR3nt: TGTGCCAGCTCACCACCGGACGGACTCCTCTACAATGAGCAGTTCTTC
CDR3aa: CASSPPDGLLYNEQFF
j_gene: TRBJ2-1
v_gene: TRBV18
d_gene: -
abundance: -

CDR3nt: TGTGCCAGCCACCGGAGAGAGAACACTGAAGCTTTCTTT
CDR3aa: CASHRRENTEAFF
j_gene: TRBJ1-1
v_gene: TRBV6-5
d_gene: -
abundance: once

CDR3nt: TGTGCCAGCAGTGCCCGGATAGGCAATGAGCAGTTCTTC
CDR3aa: CASSARIGNEQFF
j_gene: TRBJ2-1
v_gene: TRBV6-1
d_gene: -
abundance: -

CDR3nt: TGTGCCAGCAGTGACGACAGGGTCGGTCAGCCCCAGCATTTT
CDR3aa: CASSDDRVGQPQHF
j_gene: TRBJ1-5
v_gene: TRBV2
d_gene: TRBD1
abundance: once

CDR3nt: TGTGCCAGCACCTCGGTGGGTCAGCCCCAGCATTTT
CDR3aa: CASTSVGQPQHF
j_gene: TRBJ1-5
v_gene: TRBV6-1
d_gene: -
abundance: -

CDR3nt: TGTGCCAGCAGCAGCGGACTAGCGTCTTCCTACAATGAGCAGTTCTTC
CDR3aa: CASSSGLASSYNEQFF
j_gene: TRBJ2-1
v_gene: TRBV7-3
d_gene: TRBD2
abundance: -

CDR3nt: TGTGCCAGTAGTAGGACAGACTCAACTAATGAAAAACTGTTTTTT
CDR3aa: CASSRTDSTNEKLFF
j_gene: TRBJ1-4
v_gene: TRBV19
d_gene: -
abundance: -

CDR3nt: TGCGCCAGCAGCCCCTTGATAACCATCACCGCAGATACGCAGTATTTT
CDR3aa: CASSPLITITADTQYF
j_gene: TRBJ2-3
v_gene: TRBV5-1
d_gene: -
abundance: -

CDR3nt: TGTGCCATCAGTGAGTCGGCAGGGACAGGCTCTGGGGCCAACGTCCTGACTTTC
CDR3aa: CAISESAGTGSGANVLTF
j_gene: TRBJ2-6
v_gene: TRBV10-3
d_gene: TRBD1
abundance: -

CDR3nt: TGTGCCAGCAGTTTACTCCGGGGCTCCTACAATGAGCAGTTCTTC
CDR3aa: CASSLLRGSYNEQFF
j_gene: TRBJ2-1
v_gene: TRBV28
d_gene: -
abundance: once

CDR3nt: TGTGCCAGCAGCCTCGGGACAGCTCTTTACAATGAGCAGTTCTTC
CDR3aa: CASSLGTALYNEQFF
j_gene: TRBJ2-1
v_gene: TRBV14
d_gene: TRBD1
abundance: -

CDR3nt: TGTGCCAGCAGTGAGCCGGGCCCCCCTTTTAATCAGCCCCAGCATTTT
CDR3aa: CASSEPGPPFNQPQHF
j_gene: TRBJ1-5
v_gene: TRBV25-1
d_gene: -
abundance: -

CDR3nt: TGTGCCAGCAGCGTTTTACGGGAGGGCCAGCCCCAGCATTTT
CDR3aa: CASSVLREGQPQHF
j_gene: TRBJ1-5
v_gene: TRBV28
d_gene: -
abundance: once

CDR3nt: TGTGCCAGCAGCCGGACCGGCGGGACTTTTCGAAATACGCAGTATTTT
CDR3aa: CASSRTGGTFRNTQYF
j_gene: TRBJ2-3
v_gene: TRBV11-1
d_gene: -
abundance: -

CDR3nt: TGTGCCAGCAGTACAGGGGCAGGGGGCACAGATACGCAGTATTTT
CDR3aa: CASSTGAGGTDTQYF
j_gene: TRBJ2-3
v_gene: TRBV25-1
d_gene: TRBD1
abundance: -

CDR3nt: TGTGCCAGCTCATCCAGGGGGGAACGATTCTATGGCTACACCTTC
CDR3aa: CASSSRGERFYGYTF
j_gene: TRBJ1-2
v_gene: TRBV18
d_gene: TRBD1
abundance: -

CDR3nt: TGTGCCAGCAGTACTCTGACCCCCATGAACACTGAAGCTTTCTTT
CDR3aa: CASSTLTPMNTEAFF
j_gene: TRBJ1-1
v_gene: TRBV28
d_gene: -
abundance: -

CDR3nt: TGTGCCAGCAGTGAAATAGGGTCGATTGGAACTAATGAAAAACTGTTTTTT
CDR3aa: CASSEIGSIGTNEKLFF
j_gene: TRBJ1-4
v_gene: TRBV25-1
d_gene: -
abundance: -

CDR3nt: TGTGCCAGCAGCTCAGGGACAGGGAAGGTCAATCAGCCCCAGCATTTT
CDR3aa: CASSSGTGKVNQPQHF
j_gene: TRBJ1-5
v_gene: TRBV11-2
d_gene: TRBD1
abundance: -

CDR3nt: TGTGCCAGCTCACCACCCGGGGACCCGGACGAGCAGTACTTC
CDR3aa: CASSPPGDPDEQYF
j_gene: TRBJ2-7
v_gene: TRBV18
d_gene: -
abundance: -

CDR3nt: TGTGCCAGCAGCTTAAGGGGCCTTAGCAATCAGCCCCAGCATTTT
CDR3aa: CASSLRGLSNQPQHF
j_gene: TRBJ1-5
v_gene: TRBV7-2
d_gene: -
abundance: -

CDR3nt: TGTGCCAGCAGCGTAGGGCCTAGCACAGATACGCAGTATTTT
CDR3aa: CASSVGPSTDTQYF
j_gene: TRBJ2-3
v_gene: TRBV9
d_gene: -
abundance: -

CDR3nt: TGTGCCAGCAGTTTAACACGTGGCGAGCAGTACTTC
CDR3aa: CASSLTRGEQYF
j_gene: TRBJ2-7
v_gene: TRBV28
d_gene: -
abundance: -

CDR3nt: TGCAGCGTCGGACAGAAGCTAAGGTTGGAGACCCAGTACTTC
CDR3aa: CSVGQKLRLETQYF
j_gene: TRBJ2-5
v_gene: TRBV29-1
d_gene: -
abundance: -

CDR3nt: TGTGCCAGCAGCCCAGGACTAGCGGGCCGCACAGATACGCAGTATTTT
CDR3aa: CASSPGLAGRTDTQYF
j_gene: TRBJ2-3
v_gene: TRBV7-9
d_gene: TRBD2
abundance: -

CDR3nt: TGTGCCAGCAGCGCCCAAGCGGTTAAGTATGATACGCAGTATTTT
CDR3aa: CASSAQAVKYDTQYF
j_gene: TRBJ2-3
v_gene: TRBV7-3
d_gene: -
abundance: -

CDR3nt: TGTGCTAGTGGTTTGGTACTGGGACAGGGGCCTTACTATGGCTACACCTTC
CDR3aa: CASGLVLGQGPYYGYTF
j_gene: TRBJ1-2
v_gene: TRBV12-5
d_gene: TRBD1
abundance: -

CDR3nt: TGTGCCAGTAGTATAGGGCTGGGACAAAGGGCACCGTTGAACACTGAAGCTTTCTTT
CDR3aa: CASSIGLGQRAPLNTEAFF
j_gene: TRBJ1-1
v_gene: TRBV19
d_gene: -
abundance: -

CDR3nt: TGCGCCAGCAGCCTAGCCAGCCGGGTGGGGATCGATGAGCAGTTCTTC
CDR3aa: CASSLASRVGIDEQFF
j_gene: TRBJ2-1
v_gene: TRBV5-1
d_gene: -
abundance: -

CDR3nt: TGTGCCAGCAGCCCACCGGGGAGGGATCAAGGCTACACCTTC
CDR3aa: CASSPPGRDQGYTF
j_gene: TRBJ1-2
v_gene: TRBV28
d_gene: -
abundance: -

CDR3nt: TGCGCCAGCAGCGGTCGTCTAGCGGGAATCACAGATACGCAGTATTTT
CDR3aa: CASSGRLAGITDTQYF
j_gene: TRBJ2-3
v_gene: TRBV5-1
d_gene: TRBD2
abundance: -

CDR3nt: TGTGCCAGCAGCTTGGTCCGGGGGCGATCCTACGAGCAGTACTTC
CDR3aa: CASSLVRGRSYEQYF
j_gene: TRBJ2-7
v_gene: TRBV11-2
d_gene: -
abundance: -

CDR3nt: TGTGCCAGCGCCCCGGTCACCGGGGAGCTGTTTTTT
CDR3aa: CASAPVTGELFF
j_gene: TRBJ2-2
v_gene: TRBV18
d_gene: -
abundance: -

CDR3nt: TGTGCCACCTACAGGGCTAACACCGGGGAGCTGTTTTTT
CDR3aa: CATYRANTGELFF
j_gene: TRBJ2-2
v_gene: TRBV7-9
d_gene: -
abundance: -

CDR3nt: TGTGCCAGCAGTTTTGTAGGACTAGCCATCTACGAGCAGTACTTC
CDR3aa: CASSFVGLAIYEQYF
j_gene: TRBJ2-7
v_gene: TRBV28
d_gene: TRBD2
abundance: -

CDR3nt: TGTGCCCGCCCTTGGGCAGGGCGGGAGACCCAGTACTTC
CDR3aa: CARPWAGRETQYF
j_gene: TRBJ2-5
v_gene: TRBV9
d_gene: -
abundance: -

CDR3nt: TGCGCCAGCAGCCAGGGGTCACTGGGTTGGGTCGAGACCCAGTACTTC
CDR3aa: CASSQGSLGWVETQYF
j_gene: TRBJ2-5
v_gene: TRBV4-1
d_gene: -
abundance: -

CDR3nt: TGTGCCAGCATGGTAGTCTACGAGCAGTACTTC
CDR3aa: CASMVVYEQYF
j_gene: TRBJ2-7
v_gene: TRBV6-5
d_gene: -
abundance: -

CDR3nt: TGTGCCAGCAGCTTCCAAACTACCTACAATGAGCAGTTCTTC
CDR3aa: CASSFQTTYNEQFF
j_gene: TRBJ2-1
v_gene: TRBV7-2
d_gene: -
abundance: -

CDR3nt: TGCGCCAGCAGCTTGGTTTTAGCGGGAGGACAGGACACCGGGGAGCTGTTTTTT
CDR3aa: CASSLVLAGGQDTGELFF
j_gene: TRBJ2-2
v_gene: TRBV5-1
d_gene: TRBD2
abundance: once

CDR3nt: TGTGCCAGCAGTTATAGTTTACTAGCCCTCCAAGAGACCCAGTACTTC
CDR3aa: CASSYSLLALQETQYF
j_gene: TRBJ2-5
v_gene: TRBV6-5
d_gene: -
abundance: -

CDR3nt: TGCAGCGCCCAACGGGCAACTGAAGCTTTCTTT
CDR3aa: CSAQRATEAFF
j_gene: TRBJ1-1
v_gene: TRBV29-1
d_gene: -
abundance: -

CDR3nt: TGTGCCTGGAGCCGAGTTCTGGGTGGCTACACCTTC
CDR3aa: CAWSRVLGGYTF
j_gene: TRBJ1-2
v_gene: TRBV30
d_gene: -
abundance: -

CDR3nt: TGCAGTGCTAGGGGGGGCACTGAAGCTTTCTTT
CDR3aa: CSARGGTEAFF
j_gene: TRBJ1-1
v_gene: TRBV20-1
d_gene: -
abundance: -

CDR3nt: TGCGCCAGCAGCTTGGACACCGCAGATACGCAGTATTTT
CDR3aa: CASSLDTADTQYF
j_gene: TRBJ2-3
v_gene: TRBV5-1
d_gene: -
abundance: -

CDR3nt: TGTGCCAGCATCAAGGGGGAGGTCCACAATGAGCAGTTCTTC
CDR3aa: CASIKGEVHNEQFF
j_gene: TRBJ2-1
v_gene: TRBV2
d_gene: -
abundance: -

CDR3nt: TGTGCCAGCCGGAGGGGCCAGAGCTTCTCTGGGGCCAACGTCCTGACTTTC
CDR3aa: CASRRGQSFSGANVLTF
j_gene: TRBJ2-6
v_gene: TRBV27
d_gene: -
abundance: -

CDR3nt: TGTGCCAGCAGCTTGCGCTTGGATACGCAGTATTTT
CDR3aa: CASSLRLDTQYF
j_gene: TRBJ2-3
v_gene: TRBV7-2
d_gene: -
abundance: -

CDR3nt: TGTGCCAGCAGCTTAACCTTATATAATTCACCCCTCCACTTT
CDR3aa: CASSLTLYNSPLHF
j_gene: TRBJ1-6
v_gene: TRBV7-3
d_gene: -
abundance: -

CDR3nt: TGCAGCGTTGAAGATCTAGCGGGGGGATACCAAGAGACCCAGTACTTC
CDR3aa: CSVEDLAGGYQETQYF
j_gene: TRBJ2-5
v_gene: TRBV29-1
d_gene: TRBD2
abundance: -